This T cell receptor (beta chain) emerged from a study of OX40 agonist ivuxolimab in advanced cancers. Background on the study: Every 2 weeks, ivuxolimab was infused into the patients intravenously at between 0.01 and 10 mg/kg. Mean age approximately 66 years, range roughly 20 to 85; 82.7% male. Study-wide results and caveats: Clonal expansion was seen in CD4+ and CD8+ blood T cells by week 6 at 0.1 to 3.0 mg/kg.

TCRdb keeps only in-frame clones here, not all; method: immunoSEQ multiplex PCR. The sample shows roughly 34,000 clones, roughly 89% of them seen only once. Remarks on this clone: What it recognizes is unknown.

Peripheral blood came from all dose cohorts at three timepoints. The receptor comes from an adult with an advanced solid tumor such as melanoma, head and neck, liver or kidney cancer. The sample here was CD4+ or CD8+ T cells sorted from blood, taken in a trial of the OX40 agonist ivuxolimab.

The CDR3 protein is CASSLYPQGARTEAFF. DNA of the CDR3: TGTGCCAGCAGTTTATATCCCCAGGGGGCGCGAACTGAAGCTTTCTTT. The V gene is TRBV28, the J gene TRBJ1-1, with 8 bases that match TRBD1. Germline CDR1 is MDHEN and CDR2 is SYDVKM. Trimming at V came to 1 base and at J to 5 bases, leaving 9 bases not matched to a gene. This CDR3 comprises 16 residues. The full variable domain, with the rest looked up from reference TRBV28 and TRBJ1-1, is DVKVTQSSRYLVKRTGEKVFLECVQDMDHENMFWYRQDPGLGLRLIYFSYDVKMKEKGDIPEGYSVSREKKERFSLILESASTNQTSMYLCASSLYPQGARTEAFFGQGTRLTVV.